The T cell receptor beta chain described here comes from a study of blood T cell repertoires in COVID-19. About the research overall: Spain, Italy and the United States supplied samples that represented acute and convalescent COVID-19.

In the source study's methods: By means of reference gene primer amplification, nucleated cell counts were estimated. Only in-frame clones appear in the TCRdb table, and some are missing; sequencing was by immunoSEQ multiplex PCR. That table supplies the V and J calls and clone size; D and trimming were determined from the DNA. The table shows a few hundred thousand clones, with around nine tenths occurring only once. The sequencing input was peripheral blood. This TCR was sampled from an older woman with active or convalescent COVID-19.

The CDR3 coding sequence is TGTGCCAGTATGGGGGGGGACCTGGGATATAGCAATCAGCCCCAGCATTTT. Translating gives CASMGGDLGYSNQPQHF. The chain combines TRBV19 with TRBJ1-5; D possibly corresponds to TRBD1 (5 bases). Trimming removed 7 bases at V and 0 bases at J, with 19 bases between. This CDR3 comprises 17 residues. Germline CDR1 reads LNHDA; CDR2 reads SQIVND (reference sequence).